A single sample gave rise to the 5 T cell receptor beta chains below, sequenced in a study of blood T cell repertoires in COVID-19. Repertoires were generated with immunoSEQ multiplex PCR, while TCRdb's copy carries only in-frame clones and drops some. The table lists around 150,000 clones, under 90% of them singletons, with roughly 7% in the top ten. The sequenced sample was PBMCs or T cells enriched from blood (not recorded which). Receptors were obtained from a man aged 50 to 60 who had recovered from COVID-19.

The CDR3 reads CASSSAGVNTGELFF. As DNA, the CDR3 is TGTGCCAGCAGCTCGGCAGGGGTAAACACCGGGGAGCTGTTTTTT. The V call is TRBV6-5, the J call TRBJ2-2; D is perhaps TRBD1 (6 bases). The CDR3 spans 15 residues. The V gene lost 6 bases and the J gene lost 2 bases, with 13 bases spanning the gap. Germline V gene lookup returns CDR1 MNHEY and CDR2 SVGAGI.

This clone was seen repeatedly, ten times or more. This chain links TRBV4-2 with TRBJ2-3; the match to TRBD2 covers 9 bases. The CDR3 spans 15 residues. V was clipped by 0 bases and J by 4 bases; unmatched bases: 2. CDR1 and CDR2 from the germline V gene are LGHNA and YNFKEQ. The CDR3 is CASSQDRGGADTQYF. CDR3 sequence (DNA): TGTGCCAGCAGCCAAGATCGCGGGGGGGCAGATACGCAGTATTTT.

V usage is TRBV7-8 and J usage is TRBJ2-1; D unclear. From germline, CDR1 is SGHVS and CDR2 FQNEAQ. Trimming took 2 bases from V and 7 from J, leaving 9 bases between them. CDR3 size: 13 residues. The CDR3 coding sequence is TGTGCCAGCAGCTTAAAGCCGTGGAATGAGCAGTTCTTC. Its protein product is CASSLKPWNEQFF.

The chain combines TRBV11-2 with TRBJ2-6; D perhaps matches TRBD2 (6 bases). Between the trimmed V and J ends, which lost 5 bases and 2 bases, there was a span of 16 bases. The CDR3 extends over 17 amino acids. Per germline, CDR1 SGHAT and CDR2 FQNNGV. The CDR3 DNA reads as TGTGCCAGCAGCGTCCGCGGGGCAGTTCCTGGGGCCAACGTCCTGACTTTC. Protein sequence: CASSVRGAVPGANVLTF.

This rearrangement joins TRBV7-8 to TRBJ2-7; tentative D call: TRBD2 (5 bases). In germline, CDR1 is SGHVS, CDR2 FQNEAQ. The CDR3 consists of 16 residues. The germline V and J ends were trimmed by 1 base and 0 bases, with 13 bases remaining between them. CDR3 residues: CASSLVPTTSSYEQYF. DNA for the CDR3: TGTGCCAGCAGCTTAGTCCCGACTACAAGCTCCTACGAGCAGTACTTC.